This T cell receptor beta chain was sequenced during a study of neoadjuvant anti-PD-1 for oral cavity cancer (dated by TCRdb to the early 2020s). Background on the whole study: Three to four biweekly doses of nivolumab at 3 mg/kg were mostly administered to patients before curative-intent surgical resection. For patients who did not progress, a fourth nivolumab dose was given around day 43, followed by definitive surgical resection on days 50-56. Under RECIST 1.1, a patient counted as a responder if showing complete response, partial response or stable disease, and as a non-responder if showing progression. The parent correlative cohort had eleven to twelve patients and a response rate of 30% to 35%. Results the study describes overall, beyond this receptor: A higher pretreatment blood Treg/Th17 ratio correlated with both higher pretreatment blood TCRbeta clonality and lower post-treatment tumor TCRbeta clonality. Only three patients per response group were included in the TCR analyses, and the authors called for validation in larger cohorts. After neoadjuvant nivolumab, non-responders showed significantly higher T cell clonality (Gini index) in PBMCs than responders did.

What the time point label conveys for this sample: before neoadjuvant nivolumab. The patients had newly diagnosed stage II-IVA oral cavity squamous cell carcinoma and had not received any prior systemic or radiation treatment. Everyone in the cohort had locally advanced, HPV-negative oral cavity squamous cell carcinoma. Peripheral blood mononuclear cells were analyzed directly and were not maintained or expanded in culture. The samples were drawn from a longitudinal correlative study tied to a single-arm phase II trial testing neoadjuvant nivolumab in oral cavity squamous cell carcinoma. Subject-matched pre- and post-treatment PBMCs and tumors from three responders and three non-responders were subjected to genomic DNA-based TCRbeta sequencing. Peripheral blood mononuclear cells were drawn once before nivolumab treatment and a second time after treatment, when surgery took place. The Maxwell RSC DNA from Cells kit was used to isolate genomic DNA from PBMCs.

The CDR3 holds 15 amino acids from the cysteine to the phenylalanine. The DNA shown is the 45-base CDR3, in frame from base 1. Ends trimmed: V by 3 bases, J by 1 base; bases unmatched to a gene: 3. CDR1 and CDR2, per the germline V gene, are MNHEY and SVGAGI. PBMC libraries used mostly approximately 480 ng of input genomic DNA for deep sequencing, with six replicates per sample. The immunoSEQ hsTCRbeta kit was used to prepare TCRbeta libraries, following the manufacturer's instructions. The completed libraries were mixed into a single pool at 3 nM, then sequenced with an Illumina NovaSeq 6000 S4 flow cell. The authors' analysis ran thus. Raw data preprocessing and quality control were performed with the immunoSEQ Analyzer. The analysis was limited to productive rearrangements, and each clonotype was defined by a unique CDR3 amino acid sequence. Repertoire clonality was estimated as the Gini-Simpson index, which was calculated using the R package tcR. Gini indices were compared with Student's t test, and associations with tumor size change were assessed by Pearson correlation. TCRdb re-hosts the immuneACCESS table, in-frame sequences only. Its copies lack some clones; in the studies checked, an unresolved V gene accounts for under half of them, and the cause for the rest is not known. Clonal size and the V and J genes are those of that table, whereas D and trimming came from the DNA. The sample records 80,000 to 95,000 clones, around 80% of which are singletons. The ten largest clones capture over 2.5% of the sample.

Turning to this clone: What this receptor recognizes is not known. The sample holds no much larger clone one base away, and base qualities are not on file.

This TCR was sampled from a person aged 40 to 85 with oral cavity squamous cell carcinoma. The specimen comprised PBMCs, sampled before nivolumab (anti-PD-1) treatment. The chain links TRBV6-5 with TRBJ2-7; TRBD2 aligns with 10 central bases. The CDR3 region has the sequence CASSYLAGASYEQYF. In nucleotide form, the sequence is TGTGCCAGCAGTTATCTAGCGGGAGCGTCCTACGAGCAGTACTTC.